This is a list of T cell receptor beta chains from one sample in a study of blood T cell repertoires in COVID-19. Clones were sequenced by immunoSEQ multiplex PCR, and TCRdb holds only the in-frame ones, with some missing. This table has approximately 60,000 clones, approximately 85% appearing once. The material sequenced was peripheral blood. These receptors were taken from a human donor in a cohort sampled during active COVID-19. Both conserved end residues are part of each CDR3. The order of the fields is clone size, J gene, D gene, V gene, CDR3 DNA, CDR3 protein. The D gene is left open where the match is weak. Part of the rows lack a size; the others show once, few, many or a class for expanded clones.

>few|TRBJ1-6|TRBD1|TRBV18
TGTGCCAGCTCACCAAACCGGGACAGGGATTCACCCCTCCACTTT
CASSPNRDRDSPLHF
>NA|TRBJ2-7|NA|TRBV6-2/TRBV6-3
TGTGCCAGCAGTTACAGTAGCTCAAACGAGCAGTACTTC
CASSYSSSNEQYF
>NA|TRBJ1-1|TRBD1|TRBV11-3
TGTGCCAGCAGCCCCCCGGGACAGAGACCTGAAGCTTTCTTT
CASSPPGQRPEAFF
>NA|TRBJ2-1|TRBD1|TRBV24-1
TGTGCCACCAGTGACCCCGGACAGGGGGCGAATGAGCAGTTCTTC
CATSDPGQGANEQFF
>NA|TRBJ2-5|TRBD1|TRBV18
TGTGCCAGCTCGGGTGGACAGGGCTGGGAGACCCAGTACTTC
CASSGGQGWETQYF
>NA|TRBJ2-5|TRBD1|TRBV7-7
TGTGCCAGCAGCCCCGGGACAGGGGTGGCGGAGACCCAGTACTTC
CASSPGTGVAETQYF
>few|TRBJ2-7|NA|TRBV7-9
TGTGCCAGCAGCTTAGCCGGTAGCTCCTACGAGCAGTACTTC
CASSLAGSSYEQYF
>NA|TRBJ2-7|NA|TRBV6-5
TGTGCCAGCAGTCAGGGAAGCCTAAGGAGGGGCGAGCAGTACTTC
CASSQGSLRRGEQYF
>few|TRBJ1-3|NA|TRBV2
TGTGCCAGCAGAGTCACAGGGTTTGGAAACACCATATATTTT
CASRVTGFGNTIYF
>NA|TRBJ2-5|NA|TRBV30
TGTGCCTGGAGTAGCACAGTCCAAGAGACCCAGTACTTC
CAWSSTVQETQYF
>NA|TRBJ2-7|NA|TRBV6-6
TGTGCCAGCAGTTCGACAGGTTCCTACGAGCAGTACTTC
CASSSTGSYEQYF